A single sample gave rise to the 17 T cell receptor beta chains below, sequenced in a study of blood T cell repertoires in COVID-19 (TCRdb year 2020). Receptor amplification or capture employed the immunoSEQ multiplex PCR assay. The table was pulled from immuneACCESS by TCRdb, which kept in-frame rearrangements only. Such tables lose some clones; where checked, under half of the loss comes from unresolved V genes, and the rest has no known cause. This sample is represented by 200,000 to 250,000 clones; approximately 90% of them were singletons. The ten top clones hold about 0.8% of the sample. The sequencing sample was made of peripheral blood. The receptors were sampled from a man aged 60 to 69 with COVID-19, enrolled during active disease.

The genes are TRBV19 and TRBJ1-1; 7 bases line up with TRBD1. V shed 7 bases, J shed 5 bases, and the junction held 13 bases outside the gene matches. The CDR3 runs to 15 residues. From germline, CDR1 is LNHDA and CDR2 SQIVND (reference sequence). The CDR3 DNA reads TGTGCCAGTATAAGTCTAGGGACAGAAAGGACTGAAGCTTTCTTT. Encoded protein: CASISLGTERTEAFF.

The rearrangement uses TRBV5-4 and TRBJ2-7; no clear D gene. The ends were cut back, 0 bases at V and 3 bases at J, with 7 bases in the middle. The germline gives CDR1 SGHNT, CDR2 YYREEE (reference sequence). The CDR3 consists of 13 residues. CDR3 nucleotide sequence: TGTGCCAGCAGCTTGGGGCGGAGCTACGAGCAGTACTTC. The encoded protein is CASSLGRSYEQYF.

The CDR3 loop is CASETGAGGIYEQYF. Written as DNA, the CDR3 is TGTGCCAGCGAAACGGGGGCGGGAGGTATCTACGAGCAGTACTTC. The V gene is TRBV21-1, the J gene TRBJ2-7; TRBD2 was called by the table and not checked on the DNA. TRBV21-1 is classified as a pseudogene. The CDR3 has 15 residues.

V usage is TRBV5-5 and J usage is TRBJ2-2, with D perhaps matching TRBD1 (6 bases). Germline V lookup: CDR1 SGHKS, CDR2 YYEKEE (reference sequence). V was cut by 2 bases and J by 4 bases, with 12 bases left in between. There are 15 residues in the CDR3. In nucleotides, the CDR3 is TGTGCCAGCAGCTTAGGGGGATCGGTCACCGGGGAGCTGTTTTTT. Its translation is CASSLGGSVTGELFF.

The genes are TRBV14 and TRBJ1-1; D gene uncertain. The V gene's germline CDR1 is SGHDN and CDR2 FVKESK. This CDR3 region has 13 residues. Trimming cost V 1 base and J 3 bases, with 6 bases left between them. The chain's CDR3 is CASSQALYTEAFF. The CDR3 bases are TGTGCCAGCAGCCAAGCACTTTACACTGAAGCTTTCTTT.

This chain connects TRBV4-2 to TRBJ2-1, with 11 bases that match TRBD2. In germline, CDR1 is LGHNA, CDR2 YNFKEQ. V lost 1 base to trimming and J lost 14 bases; unmatched junction nucleotides: 16. CDR3 length: 17 amino acids. CDR3 region: CASSQGQQGLAGGGEFF. In DNA, the CDR3 is TGTGCCAGCAGCCAAGGGCAGCAAGGGCTAGCGGGGGGCGGTGAGTTCTTC.

The J gene is TRBJ1-2, the V gene TRBV27; a possible D gene is TRBD1 (6 bases). The CDR3 is made up of 15 amino acids. Trimming removed 5 bases at V and 3 bases at J, with 16 bases between. From germline, CDR1 is MNHEY and CDR2 SMNVEV (reference sequence). CDR3 residues: CASSLTLDSDYGYTF. CDR3 in DNA: TGTGCCAGCAGTCTCACCCTGGACAGTGACTATGGCTACACCTTC.

The chain recombines TRBV7-2 with TRBJ2-2; 9 nucleotides agree with TRBD1. The J segment lost 7 bases and the V segment lost 0 bases, leaving 3 bases of the junction unmatched. This CDR3 has 15 residues. Germline V gives CDR1 SGHTA, CDR2 FQGNSA. Written as DNA, the CDR3 is TGTGCCAGCAGCTTAGCGGGACAGGGCATCGGGGAGCTGTTTTTT. It yields the protein CASSLAGQGIGELFF.

The V call is TRBV13, the J call TRBJ2-5; TRBD2 matches at 7 bases. Germline assignment: CDR1 PRHDT and CDR2 FYEKMQ (reference sequence). J gave up 2 bases and V 3 bases, and 3 bases lay outside the gene matches. The CDR3 is 14 amino acids. The chain's CDR3 is CASSFPGLQETQYF. The CDR3 DNA is TGTGCCAGCAGCTTCCCGGGACTACAAGAGACCCAGTACTTC.

This clone was seen only a few times. This chain connects TRBV19 to TRBJ1-4; D is perhaps TRBD1 (5 bases). Trimming took 9 bases from V and 0 from J, leaving 8 bases between them. This CDR3 region has 13 residues. CDR1 and CDR2 from the germline V gene are LNHDA and SQIVND (reference sequence). The chain's CDR3 is CASHRTTNEKLFF. The CDR3 region has the DNA TGTGCCAGCCACAGGACAACTAATGAAAAACTGTTTTTT.

This chain joins TRBV7-2 and TRBJ2-1; possibly TRBD2 for D (6 bases). V was shortened by 2 bases and J by 8 bases, with 22 bases between the two germline ends. The germline V gene has CDR1 SGHTA and CDR2 FQGNSA. The CDR3 is 17 amino acids. CDR3 bases: TGTGCCAGCAGCTTAAGTTATGCGGGACCGGTCGGGGATGAGCAGTTCTTC. Its translation: CASSLSYAGPVGDEQFF. Full variable domain (missing parts from reference TRBV7-2 and TRBJ2-1): GAGVSQSPSNKVTEKGKDVELRCDPISGHTALYWYRQSLGQGLEFLIYFQGNSAPDKSGLPSDRFSAERTGGSVSTLTIQRTQQEDSAVYLCASSLSYAGPVGDEQFFGPGTRLTVL.

This clone occurred once. The rearrangement links TRBV6-5 to TRBJ1-2; 7 bases map to TRBD1. V lost 4 bases, J lost 2 bases, and 10 bases stayed unmatched. CDR3 length equals 16 residues. Germline loops: CDR1 MNHEY, CDR2 SVGAGI. The CDR3 DNA reads TGTGCCAGCAGTTGGGCTTCGGGGACAGAAAACTATGGCTACACCTTC. Amino acids: CASSWASGTENYGYTF.

V gene TRBV4-1 combines with J gene TRBJ2-5; weak D call: TRBD1 (5 bases). Deletions cut 1 base from V and 9 bases from J, with 15 bases between. The CDR3 sequence is 14 residues long. Per the germline V gene, CDR1 is MGHRA and CDR2 is YSYEKL. The CDR3 here is CASSQGGGALAQYF. The CDR3 DNA follows: TGCGCCAGCAGCCAAGGAGGTGGGGCGCTGGCCCAGTACTTC.

The genes are TRBV24-1 and TRBJ2-1; 7 nucleotides agree with TRBD2. CDR3 length: 16 residues. Germline V gene sequence: CDR1 KGHDR, CDR2 SFDVKD. The trim removed 0 bases at V and 2 bases at J, leaving 3 bases unmatched. The CDR3 DNA follows: TGTGCCACCAGTGATTTGGAAGCGGGAACCTACAATGAGCAGTTCTTC. Translated, it gives CATSDLEAGTYNEQFF.

This chain uses TRBV5-1 with TRBJ2-3, with 9 bases identical to TRBD1. CDR1 is SGHRS and CDR2 is YFSETQ in the germline V gene. V lost 2 bases to trimming and J lost 15 bases; unmatched junction nucleotides: 16. The CDR3 has 15 residues. The CDR3 DNA follows: TGCGCCAGCAGCTTTGACGCCCGGACAGGGGAGTGGGGCTATTTT. Translating it yields CASSFDARTGEWGYF.

For the CDR3, the DNA is TGTGCCAGCAGCCCCGGAGGGGGAGGGCAAGAGACCCAGTACTTC. Encoded protein: CASSPGGGGQETQYF. The rearrangement links TRBV11-3 to TRBJ2-5; the D gene is possibly TRBD2 (7 bases). Germline CDR1 and CDR2: SGHNT and YENEEA. CDR3 length: 15 residues. Trimming removed 5 bases at V and 2 bases at J, with 15 bases between.

CDR3 sequence: CSARAGYEQYF. The CDR3, as DNA: TGCAGTGCTAGGGCGGGATACGAGCAGTACTTC. The rearrangement uses TRBV20-1 and TRBJ2-7; weak D call: TRBD2 (6 bases). This CDR3 is built from 11 residues. The V end was cut by 3 bases, the J end by 4 bases, with 7 bases between. CDR1 is DFQATT and CDR2 is SNEGSKA in the germline V gene (reference sequence).